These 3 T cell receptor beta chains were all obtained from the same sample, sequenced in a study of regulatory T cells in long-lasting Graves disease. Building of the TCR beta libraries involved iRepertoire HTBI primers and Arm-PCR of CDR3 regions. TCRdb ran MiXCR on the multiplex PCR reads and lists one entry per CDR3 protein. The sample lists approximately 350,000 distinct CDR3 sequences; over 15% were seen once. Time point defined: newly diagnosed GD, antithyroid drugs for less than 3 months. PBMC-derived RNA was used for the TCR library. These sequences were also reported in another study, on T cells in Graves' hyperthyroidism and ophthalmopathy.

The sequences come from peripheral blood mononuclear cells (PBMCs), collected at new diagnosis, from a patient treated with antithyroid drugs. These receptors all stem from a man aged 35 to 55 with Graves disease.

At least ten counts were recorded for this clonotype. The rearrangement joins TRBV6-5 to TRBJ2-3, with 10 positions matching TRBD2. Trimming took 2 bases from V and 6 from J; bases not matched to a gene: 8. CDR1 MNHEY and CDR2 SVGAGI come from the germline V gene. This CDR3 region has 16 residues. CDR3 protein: CASSYMASGGSDTQYF. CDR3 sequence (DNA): TGTGCCAGCAGTTACATGGCTAGCGGGGGTTCGGATACGCAGTATTTT.

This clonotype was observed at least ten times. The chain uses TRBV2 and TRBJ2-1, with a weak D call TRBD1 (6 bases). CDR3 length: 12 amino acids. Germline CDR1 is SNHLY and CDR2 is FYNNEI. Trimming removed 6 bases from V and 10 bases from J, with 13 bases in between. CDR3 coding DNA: TGTGCCAGCAGGAACAGGGTGTGGGAGCAGTTCTTC. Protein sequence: CASRNRVWEQFF.

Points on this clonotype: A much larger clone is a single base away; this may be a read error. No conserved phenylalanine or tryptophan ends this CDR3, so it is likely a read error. Here the CDR3 DNA reads TGTGCCAGCAGCGTTAGCGGGGGGGCCCGAGAGCAGTACTAC. It is translated as CASSVSGGAREQYY. This rearrangement joins TRBV4-2 to TRBJ2-7, with 11 nucleotides matching TRBD2. This CDR3 comprises 14 residues. The germline V gene encodes CDR1 LGHNA and CDR2 YNFKEQ. The V segment lost 5 bases and the J segment 7 bases; nucleotides outside the gene matches: 7.